These T cell receptor beta chains were read from a single sample in a study of blood T cell repertoires in COVID-19. Produced via immunoSEQ multiplex PCR; TCRdb's table is partial and in-frame only. The sample includes fewer than 350,000 clones, 89% of them seen just once. What was sequenced was PBMCs or T cells enriched from blood (not recorded which). These receptors all come from a woman in her 40s who had recovered from COVID-19. Both conserved end residues are part of each CDR3. The D gene is left open where the match is weak. The size of a clone is reported for some rows only, either as once, few or many, or as a class for expanded clones.

CDR3nt	CDR3aa	v_gene	j_gene	abundance	d_gene
TGTGCCAGCAGTTTACTTGCGGGGGCCTACAATGAGCAGTTCTTC	CASSLLAGAYNEQFF	TRBV28	TRBJ2-1	-	TRBD2
TGCGCCAGCAGCTTGGGTTCTAATTCCTTTAACTATGGCTACACCTTC	CASSLGSNSFNYGYTF	TRBV5-1	TRBJ1-2	-	-
TGCAGTGCTAGTGTTTCGGGGGGTTCACCCCTCCACTTT	CSASVSGGSPLHF	TRBV20-1	TRBJ1-6	-	-
TGTGCCAGCAGTCCGACAGGGTTTTGGACTGAAGCTTTCTTT	CASSPTGFWTEAFF	TRBV2	TRBJ1-1	-	TRBD1
TGTGCCAGCAGCTTAACTAGCGGGAGAAGCACAGATACGCAGTATTTT	CASSLTSGRSTDTQYF	TRBV3-1/TRBV3-2	TRBJ2-3	-	TRBD2
TGCGCCAGCAGCTTGGCCTTGACAGGGGGCGCCTATGGGGGCTACACCTTC	CASSLALTGGAYGGYTF	TRBV5-1	TRBJ1-2	-	TRBD1
TGTGCCAGCAGAAACCTCGGACAGGGGAACTATGGCTACACCTTC	CASRNLGQGNYGYTF	TRBV28	TRBJ1-2	once	TRBD1
TGCAGCGTTGAAAGGGACTCCAAGGACGAGCAGTACTTC	CSVERDSKDEQYF	TRBV29-1	TRBJ2-7	-	-
TGTGCCAGCATTGACCAAACAGTAACCTCCTACAATGAGCAGTTCTTC	CASIDQTVTSYNEQFF	TRBV2	TRBJ2-1	-	-
TGTGCCAGTAGTCCAGACAGGGGGGATCAGCCCCAGCATTTT	CASSPDRGDQPQHF	TRBV19	TRBJ1-5	-	TRBD1
TGTGCCAGCAGCCTGGGCCGGAGGTTCTCCTACAATGAGCAGTTCTTC	CASSLGRRFSYNEQFF	TRBV5-6	TRBJ2-1	-	-
TGTGCCAGCAGCTACGGGACAGGCCCTACGTACAATGAGCAGTTCTTC	CASSYGTGPTYNEQFF	TRBV7-3	TRBJ2-1	-	TRBD1
TGTGCCAGCAGCCCCCGGACTAGCGGGAGGGGGGAGACCCAGTACTTC	CASSPRTSGRGETQYF	TRBV6-4	TRBJ2-5	-	TRBD2
TGTGCCAGCTCACCAGACGGACAAGGAAACACCATATATTTT	CASSPDGQGNTIYF	TRBV18	TRBJ1-3	-	-
TGCAGTGCTAGTGCGGGACAGGGACCCTACGAGCAGTACTTC	CSASAGQGPYEQYF	TRBV20-1	TRBJ2-7	once	TRBD1
TGCGCCAGCAGTGAAAGTAGTGGTGCGGATACGCAGTATTTT	CASSESSGADTQYF	TRBV10-1	TRBJ2-3	once	-
TGTGCCAGTAGTACCCAAAAGGGGACTGAAGCTTTCTTT	CASSTQKGTEAFF	TRBV19	TRBJ1-1	-	-
TGTGCCACCAGCAATAGTCTTAACGTTTCCCTACCGTCCTACGAGCAGTACTTC	CATSNSLNVSLPSYEQYF	TRBV15	TRBJ2-7	-	-
TGCGCCAGCAGTAGACAGGGGGACGAGCAGTACTTC	CASSRQGDEQYF	TRBV10-1	TRBJ2-7	once	TRBD1
TGTGCCAGCAGCTCCTATCCGGGACAGGGAGGGAATGAGCAGTTCTTC	CASSSYPGQGGNEQFF	TRBV5-5	TRBJ2-1	-	TRBD1
TGCGCCAGCAGCCAAGACCAGGGAAGCTACAATGAGCAGTTCTTC	CASSQDQGSYNEQFF	TRBV4-3	TRBJ2-1	-	-
TGTGCCAGCAGTGAAGGGCGGGGCTTTCCCTACGAGCAGTACTTC	CASSEGRGFPYEQYF	TRBV2	TRBJ2-7	-	-
TGTGCCAGCAGTTTGGGGAGAACAGATACGCAGTATTTT	CASSLGRTDTQYF	TRBV12-3/TRBV12-4	TRBJ2-3	-	-
TGTGCCAGCAGCCTCCGGACTAGCGGGGGGGCCAGCGGTGAGCAGTTCTTC	CASSLRTSGGASGEQFF	TRBV11-2	TRBJ2-1	-	TRBD2
TGTGCCAGCAGCTACTACCTACAGGGGAATGTTTTTTCACCCCTCCACTTT	CASSYYLQGNVFSPLHF	TRBV7-8	TRBJ1-6	-	TRBD1
TGTGCCAGTAGTCTCGAGCGGGGGGGTTCGTACGAGCAGTACTTC	CASSLERGGSYEQYF	TRBV19	TRBJ2-7	-	TRBD2
TGTGCCAGCAGCTTAGCTTTGCCCGGGGGCTACGAGCAGTACTTC	CASSLALPGGYEQYF	TRBV7-2	TRBJ2-7	-	-
TGTGCCAGCTCACCAACTCTGAACACTGAAGCTTTCTTT	CASSPTLNTEAFF	TRBV18	TRBJ1-1	-	-
TGCGCCAGCAGCCAAGGAGTATTAGCGGGATCAGAGACCCAGTACTTC	CASSQGVLAGSETQYF	TRBV4-3	TRBJ2-5	-	TRBD2
TGTGCCAGCAGCTTACCGGACAGGCGCCCTTGGTTAGAGCAGTACTTC	CASSLPDRRPWLEQYF	TRBV11-3	TRBJ2-7	-	TRBD1
TGTGCCAGCAGCCCCTTGACTAGCTTCGAGGAGACCCAGTACTTC	CASSPLTSFEETQYF	TRBV7-9	TRBJ2-5	-	TRBD2
TGCGCCAGCAGCCAAGATATAGGGGGGGCCGCGGGTACGCAGTATTTT	CASSQDIGGAAGTQYF	TRBV4-1	TRBJ2-3	-	-
TGTGCCAGCAGCAAACTTGGGCACACCGACAGCCTTTACTCCTACGAGCAGTACTTC	CASSKLGHTDSLYSYEQYF	TRBV21-1	TRBJ2-7	-	-
TGCAGCGTTGATCATACAGGGCTTAACACTGAAGCTTTCTTT	CSVDHTGLNTEAFF	TRBV29-1	TRBJ1-1	once	-
TGTGCCATCAGATCCGACAGGCTTACCTACGAGCAGTACTTC	CAIRSDRLTYEQYF	TRBV10-3	TRBJ2-7	-	-
TGTGCCAGCAGACGTCCCGGCAGCGGGCACAATGAGCAGTTCTTC	CASRRPGSGHNEQFF	TRBV6-5	TRBJ2-1	-	-
TGTGCCACCGGGACTAGCGGGGGTTGGTACGAGCAGTACTTC	CATGTSGGWYEQYF	TRBV28	TRBJ2-7	-	TRBD2
TGCGCCAGCAGCCAAGAACTAGCGGGAATATCGAACACCGGGGAGCTGTTTTTT	CASSQELAGISNTGELFF	TRBV4-3	TRBJ2-2	-	TRBD2
TGTGCCAGCAGTCGACAGACGCCTCCGCTGTTCTTC	CASSRQTPPLFF	TRBV9	TRBJ2-1	-	-
TGTGCCAGCAGCCCCAGGACAGATGGAACCGGGGAGCTGTTTTTT	CASSPRTDGTGELFF	TRBV7-9	TRBJ2-2	medium-sized	-
TGCAGTGCTAGTCTCCGACAGGGGAGGGAAGATACGCAGTATTTT	CSASLRQGREDTQYF	TRBV20-1	TRBJ2-3	once	-